The source of this T cell receptor beta chain is a study of T cell responses to AZD1222 COVID-19 vaccine. Germline V gene data show CDR1 as SGHRS and CDR2 as YFSETQ. V was clipped by 4 bases and J by 4 bases, with 17 bases between them. This CDR3 is 16 amino acids long. This table comes from immunoSEQ multiplex PCR, and its TCRdb copy is limited to in-frame clones, with some not included. The sample records over 85,000 clones, about 85% being singletons. The material was peripheral blood, obtained on day 0 of AZD1222 vaccination. The receptor comes from an adult in good health. The V and J genes are TRBV5-1 and TRBJ1-4; D remains ambiguous. This CDR3 reads CASSQRPSSYNEKLFF. CDR3 DNA sequence: TGCGCCAGCAGCCAAAGACCCTCGAGTTATAATGAAAAACTGTTTTTT.